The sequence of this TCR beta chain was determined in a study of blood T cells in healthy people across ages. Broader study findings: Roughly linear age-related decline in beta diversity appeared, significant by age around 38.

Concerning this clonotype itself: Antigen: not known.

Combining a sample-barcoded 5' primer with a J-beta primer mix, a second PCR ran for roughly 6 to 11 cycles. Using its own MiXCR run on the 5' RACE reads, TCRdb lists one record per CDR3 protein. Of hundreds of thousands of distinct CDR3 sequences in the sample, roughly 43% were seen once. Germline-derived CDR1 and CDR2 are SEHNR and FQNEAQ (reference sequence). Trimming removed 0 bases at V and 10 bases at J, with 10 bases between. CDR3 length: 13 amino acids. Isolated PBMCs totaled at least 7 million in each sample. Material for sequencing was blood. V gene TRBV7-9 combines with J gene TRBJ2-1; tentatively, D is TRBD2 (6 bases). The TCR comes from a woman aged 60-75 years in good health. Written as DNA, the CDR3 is TGTGCCAGCAGCTTAGCAGGCGGAGGGGAGCAGTTCTTC. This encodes CASSLAGGGEQFF.